This T cell receptor beta chain was documented in a study of beta chain features in type 1 diabetes. The study, taken as a whole, reports: High-TCR-expressing cells could be over-represented by cDNA sequencing. People with Type 1 diabetes carried modestly yet significantly shorter TCRB CDR3s in all four CD4+ subsets. Researchers reported that naive, central memory and Treg TCRB repertoires appeared more similar in patients than in healthy donors.

V was clipped by 3 bases and J by 0 bases, with 11 bases between them. Germline V CDR1 and CDR2: SQVTM, ANQGSEA. The CDR3 has 15 residues. This clone has a handful of counts. What it binds is unknown. The isolated RNA, all of it, was reverse transcribed, so expressed TCRB transcripts were what got sequenced. Measured with immunoSEQ multiplex PCR; TCRdb has only the in-frame clones, and not every one. The sample yields a few hundred thousand clones, 10% to 15% seen once. Each donor gave one heparinised blood draw averaging around 120 mL. The authors sorted CD4+ naive, central memory, regulatory and stem cell-like memory cells via CD45RO/CCR7/CD25/CD127/CD95/CD27.

Sequenced material: naive CD4+ T cells from blood. The TCR sequence derives from a woman under 30 with type 1 diabetes. This chain uses TRBV29-1 with TRBJ2-2; D may be TRBD2 (6 bases). The CDR3 here is CSVDGRRANTGELFF. For the CDR3, the DNA is TGCAGCGTTGACGGGAGACGGGCGAACACCGGGGAGCTGTTTTTT.